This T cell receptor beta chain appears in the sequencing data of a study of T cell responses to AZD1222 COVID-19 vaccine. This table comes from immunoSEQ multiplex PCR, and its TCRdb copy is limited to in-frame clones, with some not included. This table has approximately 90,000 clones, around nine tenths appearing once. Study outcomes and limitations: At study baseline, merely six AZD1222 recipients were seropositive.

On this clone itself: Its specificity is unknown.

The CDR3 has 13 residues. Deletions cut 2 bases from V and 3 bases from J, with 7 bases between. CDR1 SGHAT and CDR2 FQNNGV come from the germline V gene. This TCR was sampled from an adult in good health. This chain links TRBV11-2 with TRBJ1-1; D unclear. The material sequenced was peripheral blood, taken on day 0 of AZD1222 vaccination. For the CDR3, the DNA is TGTGCCAGCAGCTTACAAGGAGACACTGAAGCTTTCTTT. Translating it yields CASSLQGDTEAFF.